This record concerns one TCR beta chain sequence. The germline V gene encodes CDR1 PRHDT and CDR2 FYEKMQ (reference sequence). With 5 bases removed from V and 1 base from J, the gap between germline ends came to 7 bases. This CDR3 has 13 amino acids. Generated by immunoSEQ multiplex PCR, the TCRdb table keeps only in-frame clones and is missing some. The table has under 50,000 clones, 70% to 85% seen once. These data are taken from a study of T cells in tumors after PD-1 blockade. The source material was PBMCs, sampled before anti-PD-1 therapy. This chain joins TRBV13 and TRBJ2-3; the D is unclear. This clonotype was obtained from a human donor with advanced basal cell or squamous cell carcinoma (not recorded which). DNA for the CDR3: TGTGCCAGCAGCAAACGGGGCACAGATACGCAGTATTTT. Amino acid sequence: CASSKRGTDTQYF.